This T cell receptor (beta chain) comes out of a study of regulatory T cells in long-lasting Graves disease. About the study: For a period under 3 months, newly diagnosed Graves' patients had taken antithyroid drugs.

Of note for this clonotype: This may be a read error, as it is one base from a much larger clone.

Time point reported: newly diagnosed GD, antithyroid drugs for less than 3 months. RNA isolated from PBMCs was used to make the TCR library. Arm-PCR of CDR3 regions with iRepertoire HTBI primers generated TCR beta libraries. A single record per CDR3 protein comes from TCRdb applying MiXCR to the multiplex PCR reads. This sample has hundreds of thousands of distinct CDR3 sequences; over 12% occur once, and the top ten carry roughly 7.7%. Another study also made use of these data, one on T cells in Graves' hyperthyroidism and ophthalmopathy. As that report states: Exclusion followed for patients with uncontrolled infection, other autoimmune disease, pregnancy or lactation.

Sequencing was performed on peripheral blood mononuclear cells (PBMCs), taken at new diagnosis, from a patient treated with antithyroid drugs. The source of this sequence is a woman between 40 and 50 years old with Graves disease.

The chain's CDR3 is CAVVGGLSYEQYF. The DNA of the CDR3 is TGTGCCGTCGTGGGCGGGCTGTCCTACGAGCAGTACTTC. The chain employs TRBV3-1 and TRBJ2-7, with D perhaps TRBD2 (5 bases). The CDR3 is 13 amino acids. Germline V gene data show CDR1 as LGHDT and CDR2 as YNNKEL (reference sequence). V lost 11 bases to trimming and J lost 1 base, with 15 bases between them.